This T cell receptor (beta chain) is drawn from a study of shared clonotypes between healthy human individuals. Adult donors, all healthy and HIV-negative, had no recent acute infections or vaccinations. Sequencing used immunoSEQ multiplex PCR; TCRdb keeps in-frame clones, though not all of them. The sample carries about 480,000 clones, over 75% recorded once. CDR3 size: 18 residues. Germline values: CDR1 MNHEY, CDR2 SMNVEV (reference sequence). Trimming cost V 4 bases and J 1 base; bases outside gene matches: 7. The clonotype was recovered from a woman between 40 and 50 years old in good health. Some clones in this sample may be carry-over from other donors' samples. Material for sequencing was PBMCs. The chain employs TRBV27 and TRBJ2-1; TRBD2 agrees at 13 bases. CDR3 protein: CASSSWTSGSSSYNEQFF. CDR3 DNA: TGTGCCAGCAGTTCATGGACTAGCGGGAGTTCGTCCTACAATGAGCAGTTCTTC.